This TCR beta chain was found in a study of shared T cell receptors in the human thymus (dated by TCRdb to the early 2020s). Turning to the overall study: The study examined how self-reactive, shared T-cell receptor alpha chains are generated in the human thymus.

CDR1 is given as SGHNT and CDR2 as YYREEE, both from the germline V gene (reference sequence). Its CDR3 holds 13 amino acids, cysteine through phenylalanine. Only CDR3 DNA remains: 39 bases, in frame from the first base. For this chain, trimming is 5 bases at the V end and 5 bases at the J end, and the number of junction bases without a gene match is 7. For this clone: What antigen it recognizes has not been identified. No base qualities exist here, and no much larger clone lies one base off it.

Library construction relied on the immunoSEQ multiplex PCR assay. What TCRdb holds here is the immuneACCESS table cut down to in-frame rearrangements. Part of the clones is not present; checked against another copy, under half of the missing clones reflect an unresolved V gene, and the others are unexplained. The sample table contains under 450,000 clones; only one count was recorded for 85% to 95% of them. The ten largest make up approximately 0.018% of the sample. Source material: thymocytes. The rearrangement combines TRBV5-4 with TRBJ2-7, with 7 bases matching TRBD2. The sequence was collected from a human donor. The nucleotides are TGTGCCAGCAGACGGGGGAGGGCGGACGAGCAGTACTTC. Translated, this gives CASRRGRADEQYF.